The present entry profiles one T cell receptor (beta chain) with its context. This CDR3 contains 16 residues. Trimming removed 1 base from V and 4 bases from J; junction bases left unmatched: 8. The germline V gene has CDR1 SEHNR and CDR2 FQNEAQ (reference sequence). The data originate from a study of cytomegalovirus exposure and HLA in healthy donors. The PCR contained 60 Vbeta and 13 Jbeta primers. Generated by immunoSEQ multiplex PCR, the TCRdb table keeps only in-frame clones and is missing some. Here the sample spans approximately 100,000 clones, over 55% being singletons. This TCR was sampled from a female donor in good health and CMV-seronegative. The gene calls are TRBV7-9 and TRBJ2-7; 9 nucleotides align to TRBD2. The specimen was PBMCs. The CDR3 DNA reads as TGTGCCAGCAGCTTAGTGGGTAGGGGACTAGCTTACGAGCAGTACTTC. Protein product: CASSLVGRGLAYEQYF.